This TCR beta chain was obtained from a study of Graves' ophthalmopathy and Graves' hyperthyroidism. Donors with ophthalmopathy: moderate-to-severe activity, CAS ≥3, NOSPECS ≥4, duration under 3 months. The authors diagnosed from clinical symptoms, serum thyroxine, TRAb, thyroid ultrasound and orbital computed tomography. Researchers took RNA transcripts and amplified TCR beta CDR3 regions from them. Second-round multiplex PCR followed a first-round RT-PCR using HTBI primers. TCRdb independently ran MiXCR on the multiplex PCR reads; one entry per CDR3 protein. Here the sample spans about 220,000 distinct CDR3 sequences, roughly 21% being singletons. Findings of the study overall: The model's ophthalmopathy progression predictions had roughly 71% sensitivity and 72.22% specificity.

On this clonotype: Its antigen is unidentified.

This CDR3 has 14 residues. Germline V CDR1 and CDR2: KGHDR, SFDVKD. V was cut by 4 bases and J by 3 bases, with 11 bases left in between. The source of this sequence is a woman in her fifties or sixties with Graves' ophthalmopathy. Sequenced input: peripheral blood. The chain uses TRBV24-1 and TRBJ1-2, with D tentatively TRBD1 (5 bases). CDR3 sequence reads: CATSDADRYYGYTF. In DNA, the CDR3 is TGTGCCACCAGTGACGCCGACAGATACTATGGCTACACCTTC.